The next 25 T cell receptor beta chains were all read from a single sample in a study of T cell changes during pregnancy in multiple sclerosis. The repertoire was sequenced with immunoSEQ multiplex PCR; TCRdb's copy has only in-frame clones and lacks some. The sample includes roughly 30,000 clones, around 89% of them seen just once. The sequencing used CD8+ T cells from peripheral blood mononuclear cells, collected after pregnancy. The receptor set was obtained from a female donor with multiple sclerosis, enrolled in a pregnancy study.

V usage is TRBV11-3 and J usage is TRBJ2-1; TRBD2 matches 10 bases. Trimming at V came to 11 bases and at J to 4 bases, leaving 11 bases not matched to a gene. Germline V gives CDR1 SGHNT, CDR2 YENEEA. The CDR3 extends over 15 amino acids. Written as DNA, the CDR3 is TGTGCCTCCCAAGGGACTAGCGTCCCATACAATGAGCAGTTCTTC. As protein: CASQGTSVPYNEQFF.

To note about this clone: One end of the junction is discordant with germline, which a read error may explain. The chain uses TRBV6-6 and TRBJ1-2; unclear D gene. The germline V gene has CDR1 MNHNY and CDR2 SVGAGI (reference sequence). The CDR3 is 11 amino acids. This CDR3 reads CASSDSGGYTF. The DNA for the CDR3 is TGTGCCAGCAGTGACTCGGGCGGCTACACCTTC.

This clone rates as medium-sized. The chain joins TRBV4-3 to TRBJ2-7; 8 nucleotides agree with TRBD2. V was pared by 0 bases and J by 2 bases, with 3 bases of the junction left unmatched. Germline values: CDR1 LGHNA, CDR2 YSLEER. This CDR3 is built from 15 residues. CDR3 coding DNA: TGCGCCAGCAGCCAAGATCCGGGAGGGCCCTACGAGCAGTACTTC. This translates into CASSQDPGGPYEQYF.

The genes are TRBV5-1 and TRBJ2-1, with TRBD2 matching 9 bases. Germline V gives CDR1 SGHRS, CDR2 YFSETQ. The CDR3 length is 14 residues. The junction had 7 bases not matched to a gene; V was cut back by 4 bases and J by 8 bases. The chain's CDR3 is CASSPGLAIDEQFF. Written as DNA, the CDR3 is TGCGCCAGCAGCCCCGGACTAGCGATCGATGAGCAGTTCTTC.

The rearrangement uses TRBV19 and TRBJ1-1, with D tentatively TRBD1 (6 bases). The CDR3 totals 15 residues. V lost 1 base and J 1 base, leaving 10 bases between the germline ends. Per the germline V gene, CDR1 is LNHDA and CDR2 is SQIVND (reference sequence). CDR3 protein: CASSIGTASNTEAFF. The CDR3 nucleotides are TGTGCCAGTAGTATAGGGACAGCTTCGAACACTGAAGCTTTCTTT.

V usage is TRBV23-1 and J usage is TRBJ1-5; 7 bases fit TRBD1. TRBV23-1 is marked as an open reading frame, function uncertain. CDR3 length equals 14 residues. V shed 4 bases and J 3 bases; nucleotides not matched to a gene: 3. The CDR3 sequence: CASSRGTDNQPQHF. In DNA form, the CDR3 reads TGCGCCAGCAGTCGAGGGACAGACAATCAGCCCCAGCATTTT.

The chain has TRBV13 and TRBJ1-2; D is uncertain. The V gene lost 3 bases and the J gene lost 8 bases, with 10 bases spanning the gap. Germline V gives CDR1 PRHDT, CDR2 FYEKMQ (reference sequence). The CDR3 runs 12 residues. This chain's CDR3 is CASSFAREGYTF. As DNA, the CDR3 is TGTGCCAGCAGCTTTGCACGGGAAGGCTACACCTTC.

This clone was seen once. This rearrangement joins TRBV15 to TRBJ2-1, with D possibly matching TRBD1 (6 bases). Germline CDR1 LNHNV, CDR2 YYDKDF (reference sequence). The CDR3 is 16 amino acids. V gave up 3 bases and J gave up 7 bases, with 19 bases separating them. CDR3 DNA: TGTGCCACCAGCAGTTCTCCGGGACACCGAAAAAATGAGCAGTTCTTC. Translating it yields CATSSSPGHRKNEQFF.

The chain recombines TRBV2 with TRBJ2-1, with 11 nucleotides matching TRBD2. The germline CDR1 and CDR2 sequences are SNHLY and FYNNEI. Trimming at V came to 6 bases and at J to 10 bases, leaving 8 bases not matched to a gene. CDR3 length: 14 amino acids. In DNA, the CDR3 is TGTGCCAGCAGCCAAACTAGCGGGAGAGGCGAGCAGTTCTTC. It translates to CASSQTSGRGEQFF.

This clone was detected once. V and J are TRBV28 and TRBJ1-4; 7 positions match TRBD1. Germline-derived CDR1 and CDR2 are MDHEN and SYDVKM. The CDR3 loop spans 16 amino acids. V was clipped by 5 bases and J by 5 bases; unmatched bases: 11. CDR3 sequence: CASSPLWGQKNEKLFF. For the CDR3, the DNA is TGTGCCAGCAGTCCGCTGTGGGGACAGAAAAATGAAAAACTGTTTTTT.

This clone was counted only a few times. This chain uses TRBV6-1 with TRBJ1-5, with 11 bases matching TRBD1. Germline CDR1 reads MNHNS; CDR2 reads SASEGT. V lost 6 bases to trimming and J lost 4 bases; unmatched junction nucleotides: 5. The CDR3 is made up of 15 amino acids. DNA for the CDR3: TGTGCCAGCAGCGCCGGGACAGGGGGGAATCAGCCCCAGCATTTT. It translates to CASSAGTGGNQPQHF.

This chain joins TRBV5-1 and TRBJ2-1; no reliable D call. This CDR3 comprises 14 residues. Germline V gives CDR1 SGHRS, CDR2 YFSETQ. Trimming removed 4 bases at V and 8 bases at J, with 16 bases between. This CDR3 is CASSGVTPLDEQFF. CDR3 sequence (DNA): TGCGCCAGCAGCGGAGTGACTCCTCTGGATGAGCAGTTCTTC.

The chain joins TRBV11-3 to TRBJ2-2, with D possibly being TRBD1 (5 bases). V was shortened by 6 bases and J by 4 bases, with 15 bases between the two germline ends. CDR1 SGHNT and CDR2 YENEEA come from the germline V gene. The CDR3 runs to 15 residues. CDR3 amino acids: CASRSKDSLTGELFF. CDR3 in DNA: TGTGCCAGCAGATCCAAAGACAGCCTCACCGGGGAGCTGTTTTTT. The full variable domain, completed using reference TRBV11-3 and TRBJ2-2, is EAGVVQSPRYKIIEKKQPVAFWCNPISGHNTLYWYLQNLGQGPELLIRYENEEAVDDSQLPKDRFSAERLKGVDSTLKIQPAELGDSAVYLCASRSKDSLTGELFFGEGSRLTVL.

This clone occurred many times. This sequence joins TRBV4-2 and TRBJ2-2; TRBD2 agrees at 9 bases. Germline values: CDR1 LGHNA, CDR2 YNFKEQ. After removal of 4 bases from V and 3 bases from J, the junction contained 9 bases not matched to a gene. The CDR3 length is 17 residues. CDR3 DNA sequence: TGTGCCAGCAGCCCCCTGCGGGAGGGCCTGGACACCGGGGAGCTGTTTTTT. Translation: CASSPLREGLDTGELFF.

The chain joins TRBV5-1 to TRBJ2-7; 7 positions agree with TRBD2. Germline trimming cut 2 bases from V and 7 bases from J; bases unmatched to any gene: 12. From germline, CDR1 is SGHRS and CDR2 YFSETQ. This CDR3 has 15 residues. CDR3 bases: TGCGCCAGCAGCTTTTCGGGGACTACCTCTGGGGAGCAGTACTTC. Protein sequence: CASSFSGTTSGEQYF.

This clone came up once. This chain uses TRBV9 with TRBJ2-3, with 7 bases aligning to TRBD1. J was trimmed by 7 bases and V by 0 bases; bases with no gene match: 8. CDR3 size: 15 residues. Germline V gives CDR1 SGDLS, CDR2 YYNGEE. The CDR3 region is CASSVDGTDTNTQYF. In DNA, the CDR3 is TGTGCCAGCAGCGTAGACGGGACAGATACCAATACGCAGTATTTT.

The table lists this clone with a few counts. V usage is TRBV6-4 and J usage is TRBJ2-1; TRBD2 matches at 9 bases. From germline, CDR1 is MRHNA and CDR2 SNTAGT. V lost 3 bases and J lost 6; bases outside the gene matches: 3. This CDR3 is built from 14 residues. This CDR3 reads CASSEGTSSNEQFF. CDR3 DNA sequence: TGTGCCAGCAGTGAAGGGACTAGCAGCAATGAGCAGTTCTTC.

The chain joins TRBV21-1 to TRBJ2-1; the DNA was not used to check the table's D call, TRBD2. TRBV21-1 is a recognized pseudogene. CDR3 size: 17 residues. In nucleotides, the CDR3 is TGTGCCAGCAGCAAAGCGCTTAACGGGAGGGCCTGTGATGAGCAGTTCTTC. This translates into CASSKALNGRACDEQFF.

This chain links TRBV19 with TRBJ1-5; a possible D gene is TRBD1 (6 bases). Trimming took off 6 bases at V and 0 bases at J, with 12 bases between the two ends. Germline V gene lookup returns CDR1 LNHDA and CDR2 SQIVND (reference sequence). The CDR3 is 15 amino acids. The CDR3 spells CASSIWTDSNQPQHF. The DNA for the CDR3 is TGTGCCAGTAGCATTTGGACAGATAGCAATCAGCCCCAGCATTTT.

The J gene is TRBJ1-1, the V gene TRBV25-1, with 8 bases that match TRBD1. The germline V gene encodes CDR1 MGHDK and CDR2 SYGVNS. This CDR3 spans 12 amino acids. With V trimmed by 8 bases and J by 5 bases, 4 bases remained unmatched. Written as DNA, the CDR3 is TGTGCCAGCCGGACAGGGTCTACTGAAGCTTTCTTT. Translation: CASRTGSTEAFF.

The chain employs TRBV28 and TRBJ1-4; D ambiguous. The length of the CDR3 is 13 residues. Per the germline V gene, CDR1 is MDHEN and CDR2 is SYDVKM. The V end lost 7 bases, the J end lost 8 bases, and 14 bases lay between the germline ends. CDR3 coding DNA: TGTGCCAGCATGAGTAAGCTTTTCGAAAAACTGTTTTTT. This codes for CASMSKLFEKLFF.

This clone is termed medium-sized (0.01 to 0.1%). CDR3 region: CASSSIDSSNQPQHF. The CDR3 DNA sequence: TGTGCCAGCAGCTCGATCGACAGTAGCAATCAGCCCCAGCATTTT. This chain joins TRBV7-9 and TRBJ1-5; D perhaps matches TRBD1 (5 bases). Germline V gives CDR1 SEHNR, CDR2 FQNEAQ (reference sequence). The CDR3 is made up of 15 amino acids. V lost 4 bases, J lost 0 bases, and 10 bases lay in between.

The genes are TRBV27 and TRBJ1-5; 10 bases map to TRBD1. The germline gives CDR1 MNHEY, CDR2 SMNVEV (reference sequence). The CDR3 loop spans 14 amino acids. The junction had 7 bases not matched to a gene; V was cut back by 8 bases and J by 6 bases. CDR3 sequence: CASADRGPTQPQHF. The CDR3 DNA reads TGTGCCAGCGCCGACAGGGGGCCTACTCAGCCCCAGCATTTT.

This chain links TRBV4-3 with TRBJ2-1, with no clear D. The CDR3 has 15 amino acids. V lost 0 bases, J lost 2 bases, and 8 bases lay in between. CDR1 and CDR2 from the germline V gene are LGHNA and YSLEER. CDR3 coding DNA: TGCGCCAGCAGCCAAGACTTTTACACCTACAATGAGCAGTTCTTC. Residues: CASSQDFYTYNEQFF.

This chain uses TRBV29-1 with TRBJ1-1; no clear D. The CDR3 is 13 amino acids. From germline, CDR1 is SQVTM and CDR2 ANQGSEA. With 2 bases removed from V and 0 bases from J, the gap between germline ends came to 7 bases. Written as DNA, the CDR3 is TGCAGCGTTGAAAACAGCTTGAACACTGAAGCTTTCTTT. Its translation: CSVENSLNTEAFF. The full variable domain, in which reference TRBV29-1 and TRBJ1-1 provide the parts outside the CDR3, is SAVISQKPSRDICQRGTSLTIQCQVDSQVTMMFWYRQQPGQSLTLIATANQGSEATYESGFVIDKFPISRPNLTFSTLTVSNMSPEDSSIYLCSVENSLNTEAFFGQGTRLTVV.